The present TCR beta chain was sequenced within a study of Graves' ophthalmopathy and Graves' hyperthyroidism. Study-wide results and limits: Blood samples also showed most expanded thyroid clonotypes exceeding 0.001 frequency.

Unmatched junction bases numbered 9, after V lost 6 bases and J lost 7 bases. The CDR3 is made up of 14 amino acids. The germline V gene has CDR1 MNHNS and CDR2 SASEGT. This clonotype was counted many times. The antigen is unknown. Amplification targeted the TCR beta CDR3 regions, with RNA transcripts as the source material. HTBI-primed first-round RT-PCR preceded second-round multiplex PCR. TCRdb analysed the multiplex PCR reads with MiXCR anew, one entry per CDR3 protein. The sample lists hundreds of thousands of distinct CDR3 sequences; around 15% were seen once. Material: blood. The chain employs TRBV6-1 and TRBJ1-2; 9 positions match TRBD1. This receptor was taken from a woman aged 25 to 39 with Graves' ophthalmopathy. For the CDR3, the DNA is TGTGCCAGCAGCCACGGGACAGGGCGTGCTGGCTACACCTTC. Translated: CASSHGTGRAGYTF.